This TCR beta chain stems from a study of shared clonotypes between healthy human individuals. Study overall: Plates per donor: three CD4 naive, three CD4 memory, two CD8 naive, one CD8 memory.

Study observations and caveats: When compared with the clonotypes that were shared by all four sorted-subset donors, the non-shared clonotypes turned out to have lower generation probabilities. Across subsets, estimated richness was generally greater for naive than for memory populations.

The CDR3 is 18 amino acids. Germline CDR1 and CDR2: SGHNT and YYREEE (reference sequence). V was clipped by 4 bases and J by 1 base; unmatched bases: 12. Profiling relied on immunoSEQ multiplex PCR, and the TCRdb table lists in-frame clones only, not all of them. The table records around 1.4 million clones, 98% of them present only once. With respect to this clone: Antigen: not known.

CD4+ cells underwent separation, giving CD45RA+ naive and CD45RA-negative memory subsets. The chain employs TRBV5-4 and TRBJ2-3, with TRBD2 matching over 10 bases. The sequenced sample consisted of naive CD4+ T cells sorted from blood. Stated subset: CD45RA+ positively selected. This TCR was sampled from a man younger than 45 in good health. In nucleotides, the CDR3 is TGTGCCAGCAGCCGCGAAGCGGGAGGGTTTATTCGCACAGATACGCAGTATTTT. It is translated as CASSREAGGFIRTDTQYF.